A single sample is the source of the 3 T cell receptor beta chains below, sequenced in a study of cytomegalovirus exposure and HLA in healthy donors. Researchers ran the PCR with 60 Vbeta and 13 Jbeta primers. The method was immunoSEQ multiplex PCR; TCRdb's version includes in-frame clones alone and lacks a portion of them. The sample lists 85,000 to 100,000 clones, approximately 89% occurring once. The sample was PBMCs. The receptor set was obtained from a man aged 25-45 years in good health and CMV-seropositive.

CDR3 nucleotide sequence: TGTGCCAGCAGCTCTATGGACAGCGGAAACACCATATATTTT. It codes for CASSSMDSGNTIYF. V is TRBV5-4 and J is TRBJ1-3, with D tentatively TRBD1 (6 bases). The V end was cut by 3 bases, the J end by 4 bases, with 11 bases between. This CDR3 has 14 residues. Germline V gene data show CDR1 as SGHNT and CDR2 as YYREEE (reference sequence).

CDR3 bases: TGTGCCAGTAGTATGGGACTTAGCACAGATACGCAGTATTTT. Translated, it gives CASSMGLSTDTQYF. V gene TRBV19 combines with J gene TRBJ2-3; weak D call: TRBD2 (6 bases). The CDR3 is 14 residues long. The germline V gene encodes CDR1 LNHDA and CDR2 SQIVND (reference sequence). V was clipped by 3 bases and J by 0 bases, with 7 bases between them.

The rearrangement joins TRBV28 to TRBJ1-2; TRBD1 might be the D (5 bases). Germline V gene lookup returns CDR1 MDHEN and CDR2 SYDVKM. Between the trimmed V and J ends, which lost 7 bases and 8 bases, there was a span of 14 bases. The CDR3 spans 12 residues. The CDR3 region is CASTWGTRGYTF. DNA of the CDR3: TGTGCCAGCACCTGGGGCACTCGGGGCTACACCTTC.